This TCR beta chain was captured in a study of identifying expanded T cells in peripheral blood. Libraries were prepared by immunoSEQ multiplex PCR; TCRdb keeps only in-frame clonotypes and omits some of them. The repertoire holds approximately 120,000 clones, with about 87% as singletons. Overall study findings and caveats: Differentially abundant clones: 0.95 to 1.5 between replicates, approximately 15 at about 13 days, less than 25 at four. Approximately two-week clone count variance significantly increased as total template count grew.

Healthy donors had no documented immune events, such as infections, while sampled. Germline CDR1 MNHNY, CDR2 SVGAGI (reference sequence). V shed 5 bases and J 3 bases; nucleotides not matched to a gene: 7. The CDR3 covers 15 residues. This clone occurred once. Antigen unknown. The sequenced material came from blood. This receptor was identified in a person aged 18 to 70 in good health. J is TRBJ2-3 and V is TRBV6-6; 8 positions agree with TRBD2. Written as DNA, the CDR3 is TGTGCCAGCAGTAGGCGGGGGGACCCGACAGATACGCAGTATTTT. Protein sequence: CASSRRGDPTDTQYF.